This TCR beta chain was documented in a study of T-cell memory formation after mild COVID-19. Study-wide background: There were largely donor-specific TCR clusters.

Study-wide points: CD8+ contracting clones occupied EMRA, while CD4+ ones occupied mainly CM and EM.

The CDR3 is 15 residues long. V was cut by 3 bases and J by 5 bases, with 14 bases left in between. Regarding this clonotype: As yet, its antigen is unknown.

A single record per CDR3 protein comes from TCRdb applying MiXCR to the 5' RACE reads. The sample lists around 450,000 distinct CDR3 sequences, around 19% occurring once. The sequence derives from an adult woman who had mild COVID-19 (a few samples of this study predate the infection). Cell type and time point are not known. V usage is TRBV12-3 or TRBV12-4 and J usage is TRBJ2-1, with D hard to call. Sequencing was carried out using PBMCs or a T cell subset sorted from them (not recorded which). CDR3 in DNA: TGTGCCAGCAGTTTCTGGCCACCGTCGGACAATGAGCAGTTCTTC. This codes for CASSFWPPSDNEQFF.